A single sample is the source of the 17 T cell receptor beta chains below, sequenced in a study of T cell repertoires in cytomegalovirus infection. TCRdb independently ran MiXCR on the reads; one entry per CDR3 protein. Of around 230,000 distinct CDR3 sequences detected, 6.5% appear once; the ten largest clones hold under 7.5%. Sequenced: PBMCs. The receptors were sampled from a human donor in good health (CMV status not recorded). Some clones in this sample may be carry-over from other donors' samples.

This clonotype was counted between two and nine times. The chain joins TRBV11-1 to TRBJ2-5; D is perhaps TRBD2 (5 bases). V was shortened by 6 bases and J by 3 bases, with 11 bases between the two germline ends. The CDR3 consists of 13 residues. From germline, CDR1 is SGHAT and CDR2 FQDESV (reference sequence). The CDR3 is CASRGRGEETQYF. The CDR3 DNA sequence: TGTGCCAGCAGAGGACGGGGAGAAGAGACCCAGTACTTC.

This clonotype was detected ten times or more. The genes are TRBV20-1 and TRBJ2-1; possibly TRBD1 or TRBD2 for D (5 bases each). The V gene lost 3 bases and the J gene lost 7 bases, with 19 bases spanning the gap. Looked up from germline, CDR1 is DFQATT and CDR2 is SNEGSKA (reference sequence). This CDR3 has 15 residues. CDR3 residues: CSARPVTVRGNEQFF. CDR3 in DNA: TGCAGTGCTAGGCCCGTGACAGTGAGGGGTAATGAGCAGTTCTTC.

The sample holds many counts of this clonotype. V gene TRBV11-2 combines with J gene TRBJ1-5; D gene ambiguous. V dropped 0 bases and J dropped 7 bases, with 7 bases sitting between them. In germline, CDR1 is SGHAT, CDR2 FQNNGV. This CDR3 region has 13 residues. The CDR3 nucleotides read TGTGCCAGCAGCTTAGAACTCGACCAGCCCCAGCATTTT. This translates into CASSLELDQPQHF.

This clonotype occurred many times. The chain is built from TRBV12-3 or TRBV12-4 and TRBJ1-5, with 8 bases that match TRBD1. This CDR3 region has 16 residues. The V and J ends lost 8 bases and 6 bases, in that order; junction bases with no gene match: 15. CDR3: CASVPSGTGGRQPQHF. The CDR3 coding sequence is TGTGCCAGCGTTCCGTCCGGGACAGGCGGTCGTCAGCCCCAGCATTTT.

Remarks on this clonotype: Possible read error: a much larger clone is one base away. V and J are TRBV29-1 and TRBJ1-1; no firm D call. V gave up 4 bases and J gave up 1 base, with 10 bases separating them. The CDR3 totals 13 residues. The V gene's germline CDR1 is SQVTM and CDR2 ANQGSEA. CDR3 coding DNA: TGCAGCGTTGGTGAGATCAAGAACACTGAAGCTTTCTTT. Encoded protein: CSVGEIKNTEAFF.

This clonotype occurred many times. The V gene is TRBV23-1, the J gene TRBJ2-4; D may correspond to TRBD1 or TRBD2 (5 bases each). TRBV23-1 is classed as an ORF, of uncertain function. Trimming took off 2 bases at V and 2 bases at J, with 19 bases between the two ends. The CDR3 has 18 amino acids. CDR3 nucleotides: TGCGCCAGCAGTCAACTTGAATACTTCAGGGACCCCAAAAACATTCAGTACTTC. It translates to CASSQLEYFRDPKNIQYF.

This clonotype has ten or more counts. The chain links TRBV6-5 to TRBJ1-3; D call uncertain. The CDR3 is 15 residues long. Germline values: CDR1 MNHEY, CDR2 SVGAGI. V lost 0 bases to trimming and J lost 1 base, with 7 bases between them. DNA of the CDR3: TGTGCCAGCAGTTACTCGGCGAGGTCTGGAAACACCATATATTTT. Translating gives CASSYSARSGNTIYF.

The sample holds many counts of this clonotype. CDR3 nucleotides: TGTGCCAGCAGTTTGGTTTCCCGGACGGGCACTGAAGCTTTCTTT. Amino acid sequence: CASSLVSRTGTEAFF. The chain recombines TRBV6-2 or TRBV6-3 with TRBJ1-1, with unresolved D. The V end was cut by 4 bases, the J end by 4 bases, with 16 bases between. The CDR3 has 15 residues. The V gene's germline CDR1 is MNHEY and CDR2 SVGEGT.

This clonotype was detected ten times or more. V usage is TRBV7-9 and J usage is TRBJ2-1; D gene uncertain. The CDR3 runs to 12 residues. The germline V gene encodes CDR1 SEHNR and CDR2 FQNEAQ (reference sequence). Trimming removed 2 bases from V and 2 bases from J, with 1 base in between. The DNA of the CDR3 is TGTGCCAGCAGCTTAACCTACAATGAGCAGTTCTTC. This translates into CASSLTYNEQFF. Full variable domain (missing parts from reference TRBV7-9 and TRBJ2-1): DTGVSQNPRHKITKRGQNVTFRCDPISEHNRLYWYRQTLGQGPEFLTYFQNEAQLEKSRLLSDRFSAERPKGSFSTLEIQRTEQGDSAMYLCASSLTYNEQFFGPGTRLTVL.

This clonotype was recorded many times. The rearrangement uses TRBV7-9 and TRBJ1-1, with D possibly TRBD1 on 5 matching bases. V was pared by 4 bases and J by 5 bases, with 20 bases between. The germline gives CDR1 SEHNR, CDR2 FQNEAQ (reference sequence). CDR3 size: 16 residues. The CDR3 protein is CASSSRGLPKVTEAFF. DNA for the CDR3: TGTGCCAGCAGCTCGAGGGGACTCCCAAAGGTGACTGAAGCTTTCTTT.

This clonotype was found many times. The gene calls are TRBV7-2 and TRBJ2-7; no firm D call. Per germline, CDR1 SGHTA and CDR2 FQGNSA. This CDR3 region has 14 residues. Trimming removed 1 base at V and 1 base at J, with 8 bases between. The CDR3 coding sequence is TGTGCCAGCAGCTTAGAAGACATATCCTACGAGCAGTACTTC. Its translation is CASSLEDISYEQYF. Variable domain in full (rest from reference TRBV7-2 and TRBJ2-7): GAGVSQSPSNKVTEKGKDVELRCDPISGHTALYWYRQSLGQGLEFLIYFQGNSAPDKSGLPSDRFSAERTGGSVSTLTIQRTQQEDSAVYLCASSLEDISYEQYFGPGTRLTVT.

This clonotype appeared many times. The chain uses TRBV20-1 and TRBJ1-6; TRBD1 matches at 11 bases. The ends lost 3 bases at V and 9 bases at J; junction bases unmatched: 7. Germline V lookup: CDR1 DFQATT, CDR2 SNEGSKA (reference sequence). The CDR3 extends over 15 amino acids. The CDR3 DNA is TGCAGTGCTAGGGGGACAGGGGGTCAAGCTTCACCCCTCCACTTT. This encodes CSARGTGGQASPLHF.

This clonotype was seen many times. V usage is TRBV19 and J usage is TRBJ2-6; no definite D call. CDR1 is LNHDA and CDR2 is SQIVND in the germline V gene (reference sequence). V lost 0 bases and J 0 bases, leaving 6 bases between the germline ends. CDR3 size: 16 residues. CDR3 amino acids: CASSIEPLSGANVLTF. In DNA form, the CDR3 reads TGTGCCAGTAGTATAGAACCCCTCTCTGGGGCCAACGTCCTGACTTTC.

At least ten counts were recorded for this clonotype. The V call is TRBV10-3, the J call TRBJ2-7, with 9 bases lining up with TRBD1. CDR1 ENHRY and CDR2 SYGVKD come from the germline V gene. The CDR3 loop spans 16 amino acids. The V gene end was trimmed by 0 bases and the J gene end by 3 bases; junction bases not matched to a gene: 6. CDR3 sequence (DNA): TGTGCCATCAGTGAGTCTCGGACAGGGGAAAGCTACGAGCAGTACTTC. Translation: CAISESRTGESYEQYF.

This clonotype was seen many times. The gene calls are TRBV2 and TRBJ2-1; TRBD1 might be the D (6 bases). CDR1 is SNHLY and CDR2 is FYNNEI in the germline V gene. Trimming stripped 1 base from V and 8 bases from J, with 15 bases between. The CDR3 spans 15 residues. CDR3 residues: CASSEGGGLPYEQFF. The CDR3 region has the DNA TGTGCCAGCAGTGAAGGTGGGGGCCTACCCTATGAGCAGTTCTTC.

This clonotype was observed at least ten times. The DNA for the CDR3 is TGTGCCAGCAGCTTGCGTGAGGCCTCCGAGAGCTCCTACGAGCAGTACTTC. It translates to CASSLREASESSYEQYF. J is TRBJ2-7 and V is TRBV7-6; D ambiguous. There are 17 residues in the CDR3. V was cut by 3 bases and J by 0 bases, with 18 bases left in between. The germline V gene has CDR1 SGHVS and CDR2 FNYEAQ.

This clonotype was counted ten times or more. The chain recombines TRBV7-2 with TRBJ2-7, with D possibly being TRBD2 (6 bases). This CDR3 region has 15 residues. V was pared by 5 bases and J by 2 bases, with 16 bases between. The germline V gene encodes CDR1 SGHTA and CDR2 FQGNSA. The CDR3, as DNA: TGTGCCAGCAGCCCAGGGACTTTTCGCGCCTACGAGCAGTACTTC. Translated: CASSPGTFRAYEQYF.